This TCR beta chain was sequenced for a study of response to subunit inactivated influenza vaccine. Study observations and caveats: Authors proposed each seasonal influenza vaccination draws in few new T cells.

TCRdb re-derived calls from the RT-PCR reads in MiXCR, one entry per CDR3 protein. The table shows around 190,000 distinct CDR3 sequences, with under 15% occurring only once. In regard to this clonotype: The antigen is not known.

This CDR3 spans 14 amino acids. Germline assignment: CDR1 MDHEN and CDR2 SYDVKM. V lost 1 base to trimming and J lost 7 bases; unmatched junction nucleotides: 5. V is TRBV28 and J is TRBJ1-2, with TRBD1 identical over 8 bases. The sequencing used CD8+ T cells sorted from PBMCs, collected more than 4 days after vaccination. This clonotype was obtained from a man aged 50 to 60 who received an inactivated influenza vaccine. CDR3 region: CASSLLSGGVGYTF. The CDR3 DNA reads as TGTGCCAGCAGTTTATTGTCAGGGGGCGTTGGCTACACCTTC.